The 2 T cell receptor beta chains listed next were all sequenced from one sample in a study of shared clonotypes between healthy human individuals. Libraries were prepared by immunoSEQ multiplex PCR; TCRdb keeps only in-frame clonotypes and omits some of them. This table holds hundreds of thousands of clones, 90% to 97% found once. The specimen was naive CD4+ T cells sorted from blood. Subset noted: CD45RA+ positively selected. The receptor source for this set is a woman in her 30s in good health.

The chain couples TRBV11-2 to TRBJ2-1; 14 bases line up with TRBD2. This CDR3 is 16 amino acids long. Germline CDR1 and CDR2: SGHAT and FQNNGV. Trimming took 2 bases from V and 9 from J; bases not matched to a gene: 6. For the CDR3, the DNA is TGTGCCAGCAGCTTATGGACTAGCGGGAGGAGGAGTGAGCAGTTCTTC. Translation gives CASSLWTSGRRSEQFF.

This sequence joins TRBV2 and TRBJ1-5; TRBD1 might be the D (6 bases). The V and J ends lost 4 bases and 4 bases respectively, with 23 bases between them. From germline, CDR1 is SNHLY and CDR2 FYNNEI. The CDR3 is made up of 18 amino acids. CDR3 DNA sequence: TGTGCCAGCAGTGTACCGGTCGGGGGGCGCGTTTTGAATCAGCCCCAGCATTTT. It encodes CASSVPVGGRVLNQPQHF.